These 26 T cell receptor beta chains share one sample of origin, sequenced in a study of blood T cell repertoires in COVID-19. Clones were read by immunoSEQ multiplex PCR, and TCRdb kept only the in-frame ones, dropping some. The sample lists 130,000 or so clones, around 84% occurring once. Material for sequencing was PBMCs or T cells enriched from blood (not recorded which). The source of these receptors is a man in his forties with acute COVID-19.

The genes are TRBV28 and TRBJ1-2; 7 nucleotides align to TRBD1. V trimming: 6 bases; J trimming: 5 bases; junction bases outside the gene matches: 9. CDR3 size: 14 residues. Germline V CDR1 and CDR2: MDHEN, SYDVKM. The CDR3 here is CASSGGDREYGYTF. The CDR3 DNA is TGTGCCAGCAGCGGCGGGGACAGAGAGTATGGCTACACCTTC.

The CDR3 region has the DNA TGTGCCAGCAGCCCCCAGACTAGCGGGGTTTCCTACAATGAGCAGTTCTTC. It codes for CASSPQTSGVSYNEQFF. The J gene is TRBJ2-1, the V gene TRBV5-8; 11 bases are a match to TRBD2. V trimming: 4 bases; J trimming: 1 base; junction bases outside the gene matches: 7. Germline values: CDR1 SGHTS, CDR2 YDEGEE. The CDR3 sequence is 17 residues long.

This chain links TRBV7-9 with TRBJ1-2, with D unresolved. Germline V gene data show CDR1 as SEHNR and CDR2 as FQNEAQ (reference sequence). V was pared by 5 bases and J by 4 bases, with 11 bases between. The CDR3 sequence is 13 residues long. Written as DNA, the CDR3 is TGTGCCAGCAGCCCCGGGAGCCCCTATGGCTACACCTTC. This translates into CASSPGSPYGYTF.

CDR3 sequence: CASSEIASTYEQYF. In DNA, the CDR3 is TGTGCCAGCAGTGAAATAGCCTCCACCTACGAGCAGTACTTC. The J gene is TRBJ2-7, the V gene TRBV2; D uncertain. In germline, CDR1 is SNHLY, CDR2 FYNNEI. Trimming cost V 2 bases and J 2 bases, with 10 bases left between them. This CDR3 region has 14 residues.

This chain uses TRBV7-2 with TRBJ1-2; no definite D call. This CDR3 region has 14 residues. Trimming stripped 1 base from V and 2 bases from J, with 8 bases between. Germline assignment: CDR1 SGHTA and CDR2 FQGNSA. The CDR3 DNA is TGTGCCAGCAGCTTAGATGCGGGAAACTATGGCTACACCTTC. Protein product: CASSLDAGNYGYTF.

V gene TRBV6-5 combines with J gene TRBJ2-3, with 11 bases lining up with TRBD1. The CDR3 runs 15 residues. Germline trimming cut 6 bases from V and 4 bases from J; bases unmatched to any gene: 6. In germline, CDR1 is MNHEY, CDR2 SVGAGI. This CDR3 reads CASSRTGGAADTQYF. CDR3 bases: TGTGCCAGCAGCCGGACAGGGGGCGCAGCAGATACGCAGTATTTT.

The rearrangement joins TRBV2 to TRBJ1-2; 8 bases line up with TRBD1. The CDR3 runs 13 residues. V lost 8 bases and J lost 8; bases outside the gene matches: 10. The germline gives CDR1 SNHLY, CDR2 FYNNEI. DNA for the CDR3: TGTGCCAGCCTCCTGGACAGGGTTGGGGGCTACACCTTC. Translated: CASLLDRVGGYTF. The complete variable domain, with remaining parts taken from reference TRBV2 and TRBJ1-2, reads EPEVTQTPSHQVTQMGQEVILRCVPISNHLYFYWYRQILGQKVEFLVSFYNNEISEKSEIFDDQFSVERPDGSNFTLKIRSTKLEDSAMYFCASLLDRVGGYTFGSGTRLTVV.

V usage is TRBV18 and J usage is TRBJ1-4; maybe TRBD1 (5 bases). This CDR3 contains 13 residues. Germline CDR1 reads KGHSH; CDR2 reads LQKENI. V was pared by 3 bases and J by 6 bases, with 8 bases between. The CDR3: CASSPKGDEKLFF. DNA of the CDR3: TGTGCCAGCTCACCGAAAGGGGATGAAAAACTGTTTTTT.

The CDR3 spells CASSTGTGSYEQYF. The CDR3 DNA sequence: TGTGCCAGCAGCACCGGGACAGGGTCCTACGAGCAGTACTTC. This chain joins TRBV11-2 and TRBJ2-7; 9 bases map to TRBD1. Germline lookup yields CDR1 SGHAT and CDR2 FQNNGV. After removal of 5 bases from V and 1 base from J, the junction contained 3 bases not matched to a gene. The CDR3 has 14 amino acids.

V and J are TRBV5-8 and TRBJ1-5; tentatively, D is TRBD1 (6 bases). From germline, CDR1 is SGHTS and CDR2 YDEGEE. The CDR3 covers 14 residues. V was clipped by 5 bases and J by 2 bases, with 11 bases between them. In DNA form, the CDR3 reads TGTGCCAGCAGTGAGAACAGGGGCAATCAGCCCCAGCATTTT. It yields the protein CASSENRGNQPQHF.

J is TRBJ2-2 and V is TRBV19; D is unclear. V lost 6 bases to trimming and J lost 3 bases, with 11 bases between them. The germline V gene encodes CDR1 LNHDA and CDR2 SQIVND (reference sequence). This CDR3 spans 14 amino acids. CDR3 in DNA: TGTGCCAGTAGACCCCCACATTACACCGGGGAGCTGTTTTTT. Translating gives CASRPPHYTGELFF.

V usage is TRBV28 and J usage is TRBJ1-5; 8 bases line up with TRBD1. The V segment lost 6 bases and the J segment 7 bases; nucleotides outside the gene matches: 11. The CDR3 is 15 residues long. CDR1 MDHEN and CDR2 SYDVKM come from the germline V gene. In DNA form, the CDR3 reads TGTGCCAGCAGCCCCGCAGGGGGCCCGGAGCAGCCCCAGCATTTT. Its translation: CASSPAGGPEQPQHF. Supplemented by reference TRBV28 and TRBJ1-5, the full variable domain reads DVKVTQSSRYLVKRTGEKVFLECVQDMDHENMFWYRQDPGLGLRLIYFSYDVKMKEKGDIPEGYSVSREKKERFSLILESASTNQTSMYLCASSPAGGPEQPQHFGDGTRLSIL.

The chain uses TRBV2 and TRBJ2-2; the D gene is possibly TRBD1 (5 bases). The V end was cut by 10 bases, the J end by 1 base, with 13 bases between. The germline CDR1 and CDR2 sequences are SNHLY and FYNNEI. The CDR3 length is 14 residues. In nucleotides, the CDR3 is TGTGCCAACTCAAAGACAGTGAACACCGGGGAGCTGTTTTTT. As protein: CANSKTVNTGELFF.

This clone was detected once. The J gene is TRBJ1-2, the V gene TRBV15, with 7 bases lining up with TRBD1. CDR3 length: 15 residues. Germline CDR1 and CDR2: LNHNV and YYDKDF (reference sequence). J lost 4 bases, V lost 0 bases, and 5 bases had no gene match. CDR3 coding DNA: TGTGCCACCAGCAGAGACTGGCAGGGGGTCTATGGCTACACCTTC. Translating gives CATSRDWQGVYGYTF.

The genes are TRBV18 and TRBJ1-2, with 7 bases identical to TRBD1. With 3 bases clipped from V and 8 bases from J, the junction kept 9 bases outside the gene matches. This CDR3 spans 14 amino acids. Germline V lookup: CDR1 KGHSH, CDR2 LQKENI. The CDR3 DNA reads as TGTGCCAGCTCACCCCTAGAGGGGGCGCGGGGCTACACCTTC. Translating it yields CASSPLEGARGYTF.

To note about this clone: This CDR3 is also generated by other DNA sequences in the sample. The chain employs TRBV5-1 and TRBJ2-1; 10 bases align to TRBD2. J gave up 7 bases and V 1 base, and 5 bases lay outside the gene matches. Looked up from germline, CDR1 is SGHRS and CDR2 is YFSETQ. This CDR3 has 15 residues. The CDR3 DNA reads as TGCGCCAGCAGCTTGAGTCTAGCGGGAGAAAATGAGCAGTTCTTC. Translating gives CASSLSLAGENEQFF.

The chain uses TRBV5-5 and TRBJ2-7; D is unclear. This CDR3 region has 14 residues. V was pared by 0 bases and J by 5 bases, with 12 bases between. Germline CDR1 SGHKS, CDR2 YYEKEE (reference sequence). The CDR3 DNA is TGTGCCAGCAGCTTGGCCACGATAAGCCACGAGCAGTACTTC. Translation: CASSLATISHEQYF.

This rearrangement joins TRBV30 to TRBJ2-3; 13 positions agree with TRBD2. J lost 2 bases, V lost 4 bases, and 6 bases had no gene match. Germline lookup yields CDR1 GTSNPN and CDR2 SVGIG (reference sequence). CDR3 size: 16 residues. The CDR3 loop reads CAWTRLAGGHTDTQYF. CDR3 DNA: TGTGCCTGGACTCGACTAGCGGGGGGCCACACAGATACGCAGTATTTT. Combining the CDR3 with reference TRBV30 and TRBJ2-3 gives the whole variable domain SQTIHQWPATLVQPVGSPLSLECTVEGTSNPNLYWYRQAAGRGLQLLFYSVGIGQISSEVPQNLSASRPQDRQFILSSKKLLLSDSGFYLCAWTRLAGGHTDTQYFGPGTRLTVL.

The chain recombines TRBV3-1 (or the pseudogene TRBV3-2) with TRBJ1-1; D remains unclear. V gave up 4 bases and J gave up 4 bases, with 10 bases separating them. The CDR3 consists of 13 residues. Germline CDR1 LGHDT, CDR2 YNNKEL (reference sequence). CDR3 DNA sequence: TGTGCCAGCAGCCTCGAGGGCGGCACTGAAGCTTTCTTT. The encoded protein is CASSLEGGTEAFF.

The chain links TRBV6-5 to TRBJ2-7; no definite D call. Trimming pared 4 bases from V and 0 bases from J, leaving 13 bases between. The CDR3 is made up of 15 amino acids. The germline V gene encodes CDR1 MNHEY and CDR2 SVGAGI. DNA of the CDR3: TGTGCCAGCAGTTCCCTGGGCTTTAGCTCCTACGAGCAGTACTTC. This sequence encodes CASSSLGFSSYEQYF.

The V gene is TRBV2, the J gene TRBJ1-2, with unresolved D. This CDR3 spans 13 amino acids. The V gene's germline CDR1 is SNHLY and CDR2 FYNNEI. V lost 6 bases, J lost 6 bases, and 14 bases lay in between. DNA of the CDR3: TGTGCCAGCAGACTTATTTGGAGCGATGGCTACACCTTC. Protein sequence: CASRLIWSDGYTF.

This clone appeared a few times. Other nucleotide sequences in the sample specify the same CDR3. CDR3 nucleotide sequence: TGTGCCAGCAGTTTCACAGGGAACTATGGCTACACCTTC. Translating gives CASSFTGNYGYTF. The genes are TRBV6-5 and TRBJ1-2, with TRBD1 as a possible D gene (6 bases). This CDR3 is 13 amino acids long. V was trimmed by 4 bases and J by 2 bases, leaving 8 bases between them. The V gene's germline CDR1 is MNHEY and CDR2 SVGAGI.

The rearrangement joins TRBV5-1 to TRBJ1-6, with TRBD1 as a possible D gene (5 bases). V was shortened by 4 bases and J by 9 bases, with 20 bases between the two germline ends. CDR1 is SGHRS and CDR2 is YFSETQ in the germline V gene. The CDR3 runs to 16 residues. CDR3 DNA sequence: TGCGCCAGCAGCAGGAACGGGGGGATACTCTCTTCACCCCTCCACTTT. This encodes CASSRNGGILSSPLHF. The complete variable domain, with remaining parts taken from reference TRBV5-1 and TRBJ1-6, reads KAGVTQTPRYLIKTRGQQVTLSCSPISGHRSVSWYQQTPGQGLQFLFEYFSETQRNKGNFPGRFSGRQFSNSRSEMNVSTLELGDSALYLCASSRNGGILSSPLHFGNGTRLTVT.

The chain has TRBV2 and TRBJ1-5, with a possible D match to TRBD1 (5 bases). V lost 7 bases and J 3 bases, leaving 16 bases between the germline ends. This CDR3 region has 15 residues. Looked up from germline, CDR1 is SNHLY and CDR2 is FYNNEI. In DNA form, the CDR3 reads TGTGCCAGCACCTCCCGTGGGGGGAACAATCAGCCCCAGCATTTT. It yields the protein CASTSRGGNNQPQHF.

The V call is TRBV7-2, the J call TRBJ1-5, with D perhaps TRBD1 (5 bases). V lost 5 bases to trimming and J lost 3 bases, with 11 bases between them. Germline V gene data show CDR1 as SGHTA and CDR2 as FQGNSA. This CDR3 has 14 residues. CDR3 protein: CASSPRDSNQPQHF. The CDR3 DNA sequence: TGTGCCAGCAGCCCACGGGACTCCAATCAGCCCCAGCATTTT.

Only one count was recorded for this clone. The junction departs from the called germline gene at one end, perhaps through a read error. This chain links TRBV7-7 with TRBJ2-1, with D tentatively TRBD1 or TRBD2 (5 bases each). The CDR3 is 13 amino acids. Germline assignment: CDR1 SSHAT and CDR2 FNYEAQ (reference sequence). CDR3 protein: CASSLGGHDEQFF. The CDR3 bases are TGTGCTAGCAGCTTAGGAGGACACGATGAGCAGTTCTTC.